Presented here are 13 T cell receptor beta chains from one specimen sequenced in a study of T-cell reconstitution after alpha-beta-depleted transplantation in children. Preparation of the TCRbeta library was carried out with unique molecular identifiers. TCRdb redid the calling of the PCR reads with MiXCR, one entry per CDR3 protein. The repertoire has under 300,000 distinct CDR3 sequences, around a tenth of them found once; the top ten carry 23%. The sample consisted of peripheral blood, taken 180 days after TCRalphabeta/CD19-depleted stem cell transplant. All receptors come from a male patient aged 2 to 9 who had a stem cell transplant for chronic granulomatous disease, so the T cells may come from the graft donor.

This clonotype was detected many times. The chain links TRBV12-3 or TRBV12-4 to TRBJ2-2; 10 bases map to TRBD2. This CDR3 has 17 amino acids. With 5 bases clipped from V and 4 bases from J, the junction kept 10 bases outside the gene matches. The CDR3 DNA sequence: TGTGCCAGCAGTCCCACGCGGACTAGCGGTATCACCGGGGAGCTGTTTTTT. Translation gives CASSPTRTSGITGELFF.

This clonotype was counted at least ten times. The chain uses TRBV18 and TRBJ2-7, with TRBD2 matching over 8 bases. The V and J ends lost 6 bases and 0 bases, in that order; junction bases with no gene match: 7. The CDR3 has 15 residues. Germline-derived CDR1 and CDR2 are KGHSH and LQKENI. The CDR3 coding sequence is TGTGCCAGCTCGCCAACTAGCGGAACCTCCTACGAGCAGTACTTC. Translated: CASSPTSGTSYEQYF.

In this sample, this clonotype turned up many times. CDR3 protein: CSARVRRGVYNEQFF. CDR3 nucleotides: TGCAGTGCTAGAGTCCGGCGGGGAGTATACAATGAGCAGTTCTTC. This chain joins TRBV20-1 and TRBJ2-1, with D possibly TRBD2 on 6 matching bases. Per the germline V gene, CDR1 is DFQATT and CDR2 is SNEGSKA (reference sequence). CDR3 length equals 15 residues. With 1 base removed from V and 4 bases from J, the gap between germline ends came to 14 bases.

The table lists this clonotype with a few counts. The chain links TRBV18 to TRBJ2-2; no definite D call. This CDR3 has 15 amino acids. Germline CDR1 is KGHSH and CDR2 is LQKENI. Trimming removed 0 bases at V and 7 bases at J, with 12 bases between. CDR3 protein: CASSPPSMPSGELFF. Written as DNA, the CDR3 is TGTGCCAGCTCACCACCATCTATGCCGAGCGGGGAGCTGTTTTTT.

Ten or more counts support this clonotype. The V call is TRBV7-9, the J call TRBJ1-2, with D tentatively TRBD1 (6 bases). V was cut by 5 bases and J by 4 bases, with 20 bases left in between. The germline V gene has CDR1 SEHNR and CDR2 FQNEAQ (reference sequence). The CDR3 spans 16 residues. CDR3 coding DNA: TGTGCCAGCAGCCCGCCCCAACAGGGCGTAATCTATGGCTACACCTTC. It yields the protein CASSPPQQGVIYGYTF. Filled out from reference TRBV7-9 and TRBJ1-2, the complete variable domain reads DTGVSQNPRHKITKRGQNVTFRCDPISEHNRLYWYRQTLGQGPEFLTYFQNEAQLEKSRLLSDRFSAERPKGSFSTLEIQRTEQGDSAMYLCASSPPQQGVIYGYTFGSGTRLTVV.

This clonotype was detected ten times or more. This sequence joins TRBV30 and TRBJ2-7; unclear D gene. Germline-derived CDR1 and CDR2 are GTSNPN and SVGIG (reference sequence). This CDR3 has 12 amino acids. V lost 1 base to trimming and J lost 5 bases, with 9 bases between them. The CDR3 DNA follows: TGTGCCTGGAGTGCTAGAGTCCACGAGCAGTACTTC. Translation gives CAWSARVHEQYF.

This clonotype was seen at least ten times. The V gene is TRBV7-2, the J gene TRBJ1-2, with TRBD1 identical over 10 bases. From germline, CDR1 is SGHTA and CDR2 FQGNSA. V lost 4 bases and J lost 7; bases outside the gene matches: 12. CDR3 length equals 16 residues. The CDR3 DNA reads TGTGCCAGCAGCTGTCCCTCGGACAGGGGGAAGACTGGCTACACCTTC. Translation: CASSCPSDRGKTGYTF.

This clonotype was observed at least ten times. This chain joins TRBV12-3 or TRBV12-4 and TRBJ2-2; D call uncertain. V lost 6 bases, J lost 6 bases, and 14 bases lay in between. This CDR3 is 14 amino acids long. The CDR3 nucleotides read TGTGCCAGCAGCCCGTATAGTGGGTCCGGGGAGCTGTTTTTT. This sequence encodes CASSPYSGSGELFF.

This clonotype was seen repeatedly, ten times or more. The J gene is TRBJ2-3, the V gene TRBV20-1; TRBD2 agrees at 7 bases. The junction had 12 bases not matched to a gene; V was cut back by 3 bases and J by 6 bases. CDR1 and CDR2 (germline): DFQATT, SNEGSKA (reference sequence). The CDR3 length is 15 residues. CDR3 residues: CSARNLGGSFDTQYF. The CDR3 DNA sequence: TGCAGTGCTAGGAATCTCGGCGGGAGCTTCGATACGCAGTATTTT.

This clonotype was counted many times. This chain connects TRBV12-3 or TRBV12-4 to TRBJ1-6, with 7 bases that match TRBD1. The CDR3 runs to 18 residues. V trimming: 6 bases; J trimming: 2 bases; junction bases outside the gene matches: 13. CDR3 protein: CASSPTGQPSAYNSPLHF. CDR3 nucleotide sequence: TGTGCCAGCAGCCCGACGGGACAGCCGAGCGCCTATAATTCACCCCTCCACTTT.

This clonotype occurred many times. This chain connects TRBV20-1 to TRBJ2-5, with 10 nucleotides matching TRBD2. With 5 bases clipped from V and 1 base from J, the junction kept 4 bases outside the gene matches. CDR3 length equals 14 residues. Per the germline V gene, CDR1 is DFQATT and CDR2 is SNEGSKA (reference sequence). The CDR3 DNA is TGCAGTGCTCATCTAGCGGGGGTCCAAGAGACCCAGTACTTC. Translated, it gives CSAHLAGVQETQYF.

This clonotype occurred many times. The gene calls are TRBV7-9 and TRBJ2-5, with D perhaps matching TRBD1 or TRBD2 (6 bases each). Trimming cost V 3 bases and J 5 bases, with 10 bases left between them. CDR1 is SEHNR, CDR2 FQNEAQ, per germline (reference sequence). This CDR3 is built from 13 residues. The CDR3 loop is CASSFKGGETQYF. In DNA, the CDR3 is TGTGCCAGCAGCTTCAAAGGGGGGGAGACCCAGTACTTC.

A remark on this clonotype: A much larger clone lies one base from this, so it may be a read error. This chain links TRBV23-1 with TRBJ2-7; 10 bases fit TRBD1. TRBV23-1 qualifies as an ORF whose function is uncertain. This CDR3 spans 16 amino acids. The J segment lost 0 bases and the V segment lost 4 bases, leaving 6 bases of the junction unmatched. CDR3 region: CASSPRTGGSSYEQYF. Here the CDR3 DNA reads TGCGCCAGCAGTCCAAGGACAGGGGGTAGCTCCTACGAGCAGTACTTC.